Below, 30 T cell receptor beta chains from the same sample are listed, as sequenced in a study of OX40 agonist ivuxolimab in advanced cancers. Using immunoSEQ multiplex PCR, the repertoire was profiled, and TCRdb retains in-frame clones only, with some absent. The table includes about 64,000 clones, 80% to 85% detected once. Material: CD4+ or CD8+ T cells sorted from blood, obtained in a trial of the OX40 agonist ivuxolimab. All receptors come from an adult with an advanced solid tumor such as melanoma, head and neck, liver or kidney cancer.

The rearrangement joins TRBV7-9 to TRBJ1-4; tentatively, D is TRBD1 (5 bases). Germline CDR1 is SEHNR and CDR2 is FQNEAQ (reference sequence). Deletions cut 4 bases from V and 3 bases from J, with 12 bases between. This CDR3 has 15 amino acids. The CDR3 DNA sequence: TGTGCCAGCAGCTCAGGGTCGGGCCCTAATGAAAAACTGTTTTTT. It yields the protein CASSSGSGPNEKLFF.

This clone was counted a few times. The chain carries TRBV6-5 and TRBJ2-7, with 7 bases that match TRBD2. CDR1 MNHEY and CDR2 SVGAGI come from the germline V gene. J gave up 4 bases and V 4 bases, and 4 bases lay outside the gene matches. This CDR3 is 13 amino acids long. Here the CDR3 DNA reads TGTGCCAGCAGTTTTATCGGGGGGTACGAGCAGTACTTC. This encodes CASSFIGGYEQYF.

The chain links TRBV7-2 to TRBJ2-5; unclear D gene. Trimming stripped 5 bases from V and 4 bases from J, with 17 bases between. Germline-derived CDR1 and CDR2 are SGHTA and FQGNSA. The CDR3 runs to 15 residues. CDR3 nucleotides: TGTGCCAGCAGCCCGGACCTCGGGCGGAGAGAGACCCAGTACTTC. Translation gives CASSPDLGRRETQYF.

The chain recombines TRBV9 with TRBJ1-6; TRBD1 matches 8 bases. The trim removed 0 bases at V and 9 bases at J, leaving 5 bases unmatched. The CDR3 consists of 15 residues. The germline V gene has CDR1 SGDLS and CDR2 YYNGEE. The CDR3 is CASSVAPDRASPLHF. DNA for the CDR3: TGTGCCAGCAGCGTAGCACCGGACAGGGCTTCACCCCTCCACTTT.

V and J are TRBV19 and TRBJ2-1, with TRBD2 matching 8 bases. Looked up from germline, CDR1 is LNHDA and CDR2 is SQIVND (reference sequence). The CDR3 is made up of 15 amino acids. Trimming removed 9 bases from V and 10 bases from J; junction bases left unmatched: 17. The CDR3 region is CASLGGSGTEGEQFF. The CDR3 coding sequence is TGTGCCAGCCTCGGGGGTAGCGGGACCGAAGGCGAGCAGTTCTTC.

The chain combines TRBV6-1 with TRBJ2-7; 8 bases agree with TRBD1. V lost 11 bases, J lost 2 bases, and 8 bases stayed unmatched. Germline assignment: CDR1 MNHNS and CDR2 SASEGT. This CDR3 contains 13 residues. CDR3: CAGRQGSAYEQYF. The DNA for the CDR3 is TGTGCCGGGAGACAGGGGTCAGCCTACGAGCAGTACTTC.

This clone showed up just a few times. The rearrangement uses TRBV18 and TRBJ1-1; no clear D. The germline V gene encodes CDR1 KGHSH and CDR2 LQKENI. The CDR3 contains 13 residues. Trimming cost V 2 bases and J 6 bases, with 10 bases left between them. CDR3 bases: TGTGCCAGCTCACCATCGGAGGGTTCTGAAGCTTTCTTT. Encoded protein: CASSPSEGSEAFF.

As DNA, the CDR3 is TGTGCCAGCAGCCATGAGTGGAAAAATCAGCCCCAGCATTTT. It yields the protein CASSHEWKNQPQHF. The genes are TRBV28 and TRBJ1-5; D remains ambiguous. V lost 6 bases and J lost 4, with 13 bases in between. In germline, CDR1 is MDHEN, CDR2 SYDVKM. This CDR3 contains 14 residues. Full variable domain (remainder filled in from reference TRBV28 and TRBJ1-5): DVKVTQSSRYLVKRTGEKVFLECVQDMDHENMFWYRQDPGLGLRLIYFSYDVKMKEKGDIPEGYSVSREKKERFSLILESASTNQTSMYLCASSHEWKNQPQHFGDGTRLSIL.

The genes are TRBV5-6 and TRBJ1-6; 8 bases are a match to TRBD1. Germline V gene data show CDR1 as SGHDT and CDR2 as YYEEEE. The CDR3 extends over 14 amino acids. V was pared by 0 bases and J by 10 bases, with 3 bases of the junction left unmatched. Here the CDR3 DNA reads TGTGCCAGCAGCTTGGGACAGGGGAGATCACCCCTCCACTTT. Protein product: CASSLGQGRSPLHF.

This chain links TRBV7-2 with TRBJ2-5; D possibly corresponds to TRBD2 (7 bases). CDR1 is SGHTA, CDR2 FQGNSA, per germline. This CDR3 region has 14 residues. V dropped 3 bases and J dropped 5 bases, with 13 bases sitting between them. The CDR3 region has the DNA TGTGCCAGCAGCTTTGGGGGGGCGAGGGAGACCCAGTACTTC. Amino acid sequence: CASSFGGARETQYF.

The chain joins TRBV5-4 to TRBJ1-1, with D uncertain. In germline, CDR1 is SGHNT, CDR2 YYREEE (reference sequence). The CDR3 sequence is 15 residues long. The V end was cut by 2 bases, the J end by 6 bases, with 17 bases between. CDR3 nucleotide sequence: TGTGCCAGCAGCTTTCGCGGAACCCCTACCCCTGAAGCTTTCTTT. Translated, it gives CASSFRGTPTPEAFF.

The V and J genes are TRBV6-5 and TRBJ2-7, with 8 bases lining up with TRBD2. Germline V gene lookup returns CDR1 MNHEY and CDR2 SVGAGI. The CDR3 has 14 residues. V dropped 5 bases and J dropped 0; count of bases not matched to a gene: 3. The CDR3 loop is CASSEGTSSYEQYF. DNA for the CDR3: TGTGCCAGCAGTGAAGGGACTAGCTCCTACGAGCAGTACTTC.

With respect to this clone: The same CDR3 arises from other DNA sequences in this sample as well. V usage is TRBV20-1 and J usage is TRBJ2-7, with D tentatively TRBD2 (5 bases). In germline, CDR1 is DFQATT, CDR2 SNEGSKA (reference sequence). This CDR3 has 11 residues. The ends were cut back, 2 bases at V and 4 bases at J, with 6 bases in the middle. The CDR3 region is CSARTGYEQYF. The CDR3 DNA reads TGCAGTGCTAGAACGGGGTACGAGCAGTACTTC.

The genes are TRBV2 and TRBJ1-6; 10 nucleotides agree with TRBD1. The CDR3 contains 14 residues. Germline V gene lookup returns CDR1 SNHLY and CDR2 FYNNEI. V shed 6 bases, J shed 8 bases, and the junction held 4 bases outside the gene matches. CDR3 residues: CASSAGQGYSPLHF. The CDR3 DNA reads TGTGCCAGCAGCGCGGGACAGGGGTATTCACCCCTCCACTTT.

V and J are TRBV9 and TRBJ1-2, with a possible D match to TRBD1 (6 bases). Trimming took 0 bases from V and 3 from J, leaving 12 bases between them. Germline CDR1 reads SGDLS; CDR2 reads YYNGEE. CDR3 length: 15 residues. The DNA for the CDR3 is TGTGCCAGCAGCGTAGGAGGGGGTTGGGACTATGGCTACACCTTC. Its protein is CASSVGGGWDYGYTF.

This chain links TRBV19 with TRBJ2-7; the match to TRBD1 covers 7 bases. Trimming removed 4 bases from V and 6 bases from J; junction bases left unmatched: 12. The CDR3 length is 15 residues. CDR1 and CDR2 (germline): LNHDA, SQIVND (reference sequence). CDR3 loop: CASSRRQGSGGEQYF. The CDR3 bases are TGTGCCAGTAGTAGGAGACAGGGATCTGGTGGCGAGCAGTACTTC.

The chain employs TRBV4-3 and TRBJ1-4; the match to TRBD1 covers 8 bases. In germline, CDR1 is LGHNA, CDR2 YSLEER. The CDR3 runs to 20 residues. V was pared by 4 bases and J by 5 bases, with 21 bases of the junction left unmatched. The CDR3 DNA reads TGCGCCAGCAGCCGAGACCTCGGGACAGGAGGCTTGAGGGGAAATGAAAAACTGTTTTTT. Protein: CASSRDLGTGGLRGNEKLFF.

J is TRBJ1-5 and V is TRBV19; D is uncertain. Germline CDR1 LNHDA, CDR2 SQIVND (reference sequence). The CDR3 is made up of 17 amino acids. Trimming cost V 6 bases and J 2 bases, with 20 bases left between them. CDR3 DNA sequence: TGTGCCAGTAGCTACCGGGAGACTTTTCTAGGCAATCAGCCCCAGCATTTT. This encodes CASSYRETFLGNQPQHF.

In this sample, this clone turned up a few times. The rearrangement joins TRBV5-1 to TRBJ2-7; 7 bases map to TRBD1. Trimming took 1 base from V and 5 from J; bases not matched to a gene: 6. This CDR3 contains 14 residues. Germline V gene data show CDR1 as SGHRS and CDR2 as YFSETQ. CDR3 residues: CASSLQGVVNEQYF. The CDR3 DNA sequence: TGCGCCAGCAGCTTGCAGGGGGTGGTCAACGAGCAGTACTTC.

DNA for the CDR3: TGTGCCAGCAGCTCCGGTTTCGAGCAGTACTTC. This gives the protein CASSSGFEQYF. V is TRBV6-1 and J is TRBJ2-7; D gene ambiguous. The CDR3 length is 11 residues. V was trimmed by 6 bases and J by 6 bases, leaving 9 bases between them. Germline V gene data show CDR1 as MNHNS and CDR2 as SASEGT.

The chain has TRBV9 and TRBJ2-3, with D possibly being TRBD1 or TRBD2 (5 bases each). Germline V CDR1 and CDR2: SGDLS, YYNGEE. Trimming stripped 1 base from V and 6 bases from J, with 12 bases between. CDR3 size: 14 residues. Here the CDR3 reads CASSVTRGGDTQYF. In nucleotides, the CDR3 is TGTGCCAGCAGCGTAACTAGGGGTGGCGATACGCAGTATTTT.

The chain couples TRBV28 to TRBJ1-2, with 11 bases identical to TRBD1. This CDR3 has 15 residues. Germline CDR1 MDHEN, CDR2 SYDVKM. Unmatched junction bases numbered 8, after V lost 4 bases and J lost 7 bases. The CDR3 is CASSSGQGAKFGYTF. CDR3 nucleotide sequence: TGTGCCAGCAGTTCAGGACAGGGGGCCAAGTTTGGCTACACCTTC.

The CDR3 coding sequence is TGTGCCAGCAGCTTAGATGGGAACTATGAGCAGTTCTTC. Translating gives CASSLDGNYEQFF. The gene calls are TRBV7-6 and TRBJ2-1; D gene unclear. Germline assignment: CDR1 SGHVS and CDR2 FNYEAQ. V lost 1 base and J lost 8, with 9 bases in between. This CDR3 is built from 13 residues.

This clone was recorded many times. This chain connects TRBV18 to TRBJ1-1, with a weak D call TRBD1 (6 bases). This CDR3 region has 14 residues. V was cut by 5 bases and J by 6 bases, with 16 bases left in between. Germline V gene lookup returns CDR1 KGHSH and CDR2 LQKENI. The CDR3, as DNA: TGTGCCAGCTCATCCACGCAGGGGTCCTCTGAAGCTTTCTTT. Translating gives CASSSTQGSSEAFF.

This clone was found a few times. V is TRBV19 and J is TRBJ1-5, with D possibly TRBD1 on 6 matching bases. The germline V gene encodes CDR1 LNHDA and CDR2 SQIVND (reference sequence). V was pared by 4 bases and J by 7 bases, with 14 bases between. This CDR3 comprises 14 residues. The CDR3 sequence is CASSTLQGAQPQHF. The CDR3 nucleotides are TGTGCCAGTAGTACCCTACAGGGTGCGCAGCCCCAGCATTTT.

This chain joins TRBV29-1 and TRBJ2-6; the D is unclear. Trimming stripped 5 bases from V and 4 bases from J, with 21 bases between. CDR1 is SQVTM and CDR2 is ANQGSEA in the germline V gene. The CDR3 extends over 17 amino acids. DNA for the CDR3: TGCAGCGTTCGGAGTAAGGACGGTTTTGTCGGGGCCAACGTCCTGACTTTC. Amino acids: CSVRSKDGFVGANVLTF.

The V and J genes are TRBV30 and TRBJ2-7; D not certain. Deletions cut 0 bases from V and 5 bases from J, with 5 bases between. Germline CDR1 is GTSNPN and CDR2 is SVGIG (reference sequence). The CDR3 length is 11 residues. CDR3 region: CAWSVVDEQYF. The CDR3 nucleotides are TGTGCCTGGAGTGTCGTCGACGAGCAGTACTTC.

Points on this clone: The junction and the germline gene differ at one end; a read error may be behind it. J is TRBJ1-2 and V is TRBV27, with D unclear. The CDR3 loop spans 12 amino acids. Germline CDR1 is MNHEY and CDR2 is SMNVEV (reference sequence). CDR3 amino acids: CASSVLGIGLSF. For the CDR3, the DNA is TGTGCCAGCAGTGTTCTTGGGATTGGTCTTTCCTTC.

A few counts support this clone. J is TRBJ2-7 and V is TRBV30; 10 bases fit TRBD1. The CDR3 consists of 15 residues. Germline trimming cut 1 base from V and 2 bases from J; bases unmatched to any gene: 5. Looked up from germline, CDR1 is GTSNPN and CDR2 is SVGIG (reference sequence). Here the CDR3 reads CAWSARDRGPYEQYF. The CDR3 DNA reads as TGTGCCTGGAGTGCCCGGGACAGGGGACCCTACGAGCAGTACTTC. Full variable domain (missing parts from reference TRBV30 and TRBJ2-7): SQTIHQWPATLVQPVGSPLSLECTVEGTSNPNLYWYRQAAGRGLQLLFYSVGIGQISSEVPQNLSASRPQDRQFILSSKKLLLSDSGFYLCAWSARDRGPYEQYFGPGTRLTVT.

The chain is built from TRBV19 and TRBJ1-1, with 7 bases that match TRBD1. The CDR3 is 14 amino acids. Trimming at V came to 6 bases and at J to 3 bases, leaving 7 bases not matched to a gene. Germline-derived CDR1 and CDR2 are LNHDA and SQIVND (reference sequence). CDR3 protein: CASRGRGLDTEAFF. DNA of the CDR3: TGTGCCAGTAGAGGGAGGGGGCTGGACACTGAAGCTTTCTTT.